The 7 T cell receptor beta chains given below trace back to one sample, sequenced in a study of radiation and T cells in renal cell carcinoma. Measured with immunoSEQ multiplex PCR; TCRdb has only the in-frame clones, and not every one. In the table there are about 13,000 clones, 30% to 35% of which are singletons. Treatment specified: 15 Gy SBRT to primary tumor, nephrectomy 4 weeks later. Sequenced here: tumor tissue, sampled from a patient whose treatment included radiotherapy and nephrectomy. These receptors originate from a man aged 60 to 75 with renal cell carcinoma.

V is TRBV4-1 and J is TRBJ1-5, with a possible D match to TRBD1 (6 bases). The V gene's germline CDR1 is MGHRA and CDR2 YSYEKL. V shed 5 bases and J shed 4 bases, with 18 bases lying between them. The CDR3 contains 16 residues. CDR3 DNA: TGCGCCAGCAGCTCCAAAGCGGGGGGCGCGAATCAGCCCCAGCATTTT. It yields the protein CASSSKAGGANQPQHF.

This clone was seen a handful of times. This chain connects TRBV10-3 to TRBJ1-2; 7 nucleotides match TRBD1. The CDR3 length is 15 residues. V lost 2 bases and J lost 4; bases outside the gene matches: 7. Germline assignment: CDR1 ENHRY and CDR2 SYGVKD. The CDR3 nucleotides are TGTGCCATCAGTGAGACAGGGGATGATAGCTATGGCTACACCTTC. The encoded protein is CAISETGDDSYGYTF.

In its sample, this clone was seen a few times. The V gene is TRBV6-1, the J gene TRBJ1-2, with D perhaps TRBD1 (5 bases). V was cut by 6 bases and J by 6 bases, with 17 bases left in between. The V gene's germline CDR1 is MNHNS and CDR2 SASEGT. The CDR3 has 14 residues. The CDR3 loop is CASRVRQGHHGYTF. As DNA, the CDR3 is TGTGCCAGCAGGGTCCGCCAGGGCCATCATGGCTACACCTTC.

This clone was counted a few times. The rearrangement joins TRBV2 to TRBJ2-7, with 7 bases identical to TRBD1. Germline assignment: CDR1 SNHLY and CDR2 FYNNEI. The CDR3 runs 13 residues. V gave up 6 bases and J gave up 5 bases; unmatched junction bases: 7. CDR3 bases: TGTGCCAGCAGCGCTGACAGGGTTAACGAGCAGTACTTC. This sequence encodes CASSADRVNEQYF.

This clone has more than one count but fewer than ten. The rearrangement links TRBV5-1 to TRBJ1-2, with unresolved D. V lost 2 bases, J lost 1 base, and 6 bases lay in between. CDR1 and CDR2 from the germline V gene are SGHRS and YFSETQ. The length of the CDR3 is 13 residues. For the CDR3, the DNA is TGCGCCAGCAGCTTTGGGATTAACTATGGCTACACCTTC. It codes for CASSFGINYGYTF.

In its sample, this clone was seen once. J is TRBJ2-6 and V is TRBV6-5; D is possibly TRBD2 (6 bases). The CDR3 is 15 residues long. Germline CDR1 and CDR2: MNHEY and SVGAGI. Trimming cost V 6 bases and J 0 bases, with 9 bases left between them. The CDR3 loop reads CASSGGVSGANVLTF. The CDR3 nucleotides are TGTGCCAGCAGCGGGGGAGTCTCTGGGGCCAACGTCCTGACTTTC.

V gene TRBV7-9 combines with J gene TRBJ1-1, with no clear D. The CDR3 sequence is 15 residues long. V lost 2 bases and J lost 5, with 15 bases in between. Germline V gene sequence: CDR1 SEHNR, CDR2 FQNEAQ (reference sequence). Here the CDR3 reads CASSLLRSLGTEAFF. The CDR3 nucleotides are TGTGCCAGCAGCTTACTGAGATCCCTCGGGACTGAAGCTTTCTTT.